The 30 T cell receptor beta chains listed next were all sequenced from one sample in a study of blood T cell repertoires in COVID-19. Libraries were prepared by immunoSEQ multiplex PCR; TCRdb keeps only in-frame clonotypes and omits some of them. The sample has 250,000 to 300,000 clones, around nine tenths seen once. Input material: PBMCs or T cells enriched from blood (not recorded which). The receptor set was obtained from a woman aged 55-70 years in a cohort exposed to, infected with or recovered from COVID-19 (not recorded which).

The CDR3 region has the DNA TGTGCCAGCAGCGGTGACTTACCCTCCACAGATACGCAGTATTTT. Translation: CASSGDLPSTDTQYF. This chain joins TRBV9 and TRBJ2-3; no firm D call. The CDR3 length is 15 residues. Per the germline V gene, CDR1 is SGDLS and CDR2 is YYNGEE. V shed 3 bases and J shed 2 bases, with 13 bases lying between them.

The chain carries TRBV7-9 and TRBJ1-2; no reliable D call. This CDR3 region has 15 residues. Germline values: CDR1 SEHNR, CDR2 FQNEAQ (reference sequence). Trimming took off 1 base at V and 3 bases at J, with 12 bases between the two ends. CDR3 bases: TGTGCCAGCAGCTTAGGGGAGGGTCGCGACTATGGCTACACCTTC. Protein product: CASSLGEGRDYGYTF.

The CDR3 DNA follows: TGTGCCAGCAGCGTCCAATCCTGGGGAGGGAACTATGGCTACACCTTC. Encoded protein: CASSVQSWGGNYGYTF. The chain employs TRBV9 and TRBJ1-2, with unresolved D. This CDR3 is built from 16 residues. Germline V gene lookup returns CDR1 SGDLS and CDR2 YYNGEE. V lost 2 bases, J lost 2 bases, and 16 bases lay in between.

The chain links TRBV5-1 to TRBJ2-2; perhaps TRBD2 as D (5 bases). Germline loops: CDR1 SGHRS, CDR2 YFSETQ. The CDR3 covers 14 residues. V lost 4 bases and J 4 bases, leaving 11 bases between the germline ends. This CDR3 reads CASSSTSSTGELFF. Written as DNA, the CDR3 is TGCGCCAGCAGCAGTACTAGTTCCACCGGGGAGCTGTTTTTT.

DNA of the CDR3: TGTGCCAGCAGCTTAGGAGGGTCGGACAGGGCCCAAGGCTACACCTTC. Translated: CASSLGGSDRAQGYTF. The genes are TRBV7-9 and TRBJ1-2; 8 nucleotides agree with TRBD1. The junction had 12 bases not matched to a gene; V was cut back by 1 base and J by 8 bases. The CDR3 consists of 16 residues. Germline assignment: CDR1 SEHNR and CDR2 FQNEAQ (reference sequence). The entire variable domain, with the rest obtained from reference TRBV7-9 and TRBJ1-2, is as follows: DTGVSQNPRHKITKRGQNVTFRCDPISEHNRLYWYRQTLGQGPEFLTYFQNEAQLEKSRLLSDRFSAERPKGSFSTLEIQRTEQGDSAMYLCASSLGGSDRAQGYTFGSGTRLTVV.

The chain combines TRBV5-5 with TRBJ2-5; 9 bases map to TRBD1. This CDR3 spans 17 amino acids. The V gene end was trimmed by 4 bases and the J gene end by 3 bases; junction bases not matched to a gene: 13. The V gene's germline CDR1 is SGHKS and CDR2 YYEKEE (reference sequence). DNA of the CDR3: TGTGCCAGCAGCGTGAGGGTGTTGGACAGGGGTAAAGAGACCCAGTACTTC. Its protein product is CASSVRVLDRGKETQYF.

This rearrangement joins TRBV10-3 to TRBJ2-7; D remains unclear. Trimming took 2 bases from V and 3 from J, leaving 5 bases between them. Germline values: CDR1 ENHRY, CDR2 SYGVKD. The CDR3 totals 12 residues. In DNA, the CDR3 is TGTGCCATCAGTGAGGGAGACTACGAGCAGTACTTC. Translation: CAISEGDYEQYF.

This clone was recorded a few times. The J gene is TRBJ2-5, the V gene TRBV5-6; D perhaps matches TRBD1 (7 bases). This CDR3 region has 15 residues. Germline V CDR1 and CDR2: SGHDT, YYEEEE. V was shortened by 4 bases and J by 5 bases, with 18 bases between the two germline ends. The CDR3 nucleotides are TGTGCCAGCAGCCCCCAACAGGGGAGGTCGGAGACCCAGTACTTC. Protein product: CASSPQQGRSETQYF.

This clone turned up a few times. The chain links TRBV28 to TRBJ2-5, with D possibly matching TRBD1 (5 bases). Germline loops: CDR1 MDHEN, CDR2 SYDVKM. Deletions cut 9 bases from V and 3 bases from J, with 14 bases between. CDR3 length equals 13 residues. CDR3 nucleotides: TGTGCCAGTCAGGGCCAGAGCAAAGAGACCCAGTACTTC. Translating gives CASQGQSKETQYF.

CDR3 sequence: CASSSGQINEKLFF. The CDR3 nucleotides are TGTGCCAGCAGCTCGGGACAGATTAATGAAAAACTGTTTTTT. The gene calls are TRBV5-4 and TRBJ1-4; TRBD1 matches at 7 bases. Germline V gives CDR1 SGHNT, CDR2 YYREEE (reference sequence). V lost 3 bases, J lost 4 bases, and 3 bases stayed unmatched. The CDR3 runs to 14 residues.

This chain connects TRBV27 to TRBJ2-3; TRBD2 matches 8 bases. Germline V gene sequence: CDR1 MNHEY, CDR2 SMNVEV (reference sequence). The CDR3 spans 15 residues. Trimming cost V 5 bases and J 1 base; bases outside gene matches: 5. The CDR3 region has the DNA TGTGCCAGCAGTCCGGGGGGGTCCCGCACAGATACGCAGTATTTT. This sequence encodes CASSPGGSRTDTQYF.

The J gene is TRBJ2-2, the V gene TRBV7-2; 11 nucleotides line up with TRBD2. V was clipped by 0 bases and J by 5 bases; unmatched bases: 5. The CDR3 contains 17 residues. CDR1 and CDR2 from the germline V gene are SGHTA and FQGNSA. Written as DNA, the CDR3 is TGTGCCAGCAGCTTAGCGTCTAGCGGGAGGCGGACCGGGGAGCTGTTTTTT. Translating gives CASSLASSGRRTGELFF.

The CDR3 nucleotides read TGTGCCAGCACCCCGACTGTCTACGAGCAGTACTTC. This encodes CASTPTVYEQYF. The genes are TRBV12-3 or TRBV12-4 and TRBJ2-7; D remains ambiguous. The length of the CDR3 is 12 residues. Trimming cost V 7 bases and J 3 bases, with 10 bases left between them.

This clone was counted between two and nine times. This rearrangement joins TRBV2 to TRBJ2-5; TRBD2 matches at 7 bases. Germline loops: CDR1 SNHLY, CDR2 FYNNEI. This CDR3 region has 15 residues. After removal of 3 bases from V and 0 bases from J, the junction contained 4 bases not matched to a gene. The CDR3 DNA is TGTGCCAGCAGTGAGGGGGGGACCAACCAAGAGACCCAGTACTTC. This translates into CASSEGGTNQETQYF. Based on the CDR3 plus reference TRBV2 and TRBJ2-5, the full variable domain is EPEVTQTPSHQVTQMGQEVILRCVPISNHLYFYWYRQILGQKVEFLVSFYNNEISEKSEIFDDQFSVERPDGSNFTLKIRSTKLEDSAMYFCASSEGGTNQETQYFGPGTRLLVL.

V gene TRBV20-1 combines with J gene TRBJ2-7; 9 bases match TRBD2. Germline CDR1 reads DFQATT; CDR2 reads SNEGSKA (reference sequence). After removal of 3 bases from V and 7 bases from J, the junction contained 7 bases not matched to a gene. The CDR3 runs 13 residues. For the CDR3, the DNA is TGCAGTGCTAGTAGCGGGAGTTCTGATGAGCAGTACTTC. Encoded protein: CSASSGSSDEQYF.

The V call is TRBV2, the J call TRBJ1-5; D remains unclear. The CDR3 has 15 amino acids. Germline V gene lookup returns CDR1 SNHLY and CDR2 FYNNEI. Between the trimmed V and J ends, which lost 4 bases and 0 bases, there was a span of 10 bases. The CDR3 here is CASSGEGDSNQPQHF. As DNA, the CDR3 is TGTGCCAGCAGTGGAGAAGGAGATAGCAATCAGCCCCAGCATTTT.

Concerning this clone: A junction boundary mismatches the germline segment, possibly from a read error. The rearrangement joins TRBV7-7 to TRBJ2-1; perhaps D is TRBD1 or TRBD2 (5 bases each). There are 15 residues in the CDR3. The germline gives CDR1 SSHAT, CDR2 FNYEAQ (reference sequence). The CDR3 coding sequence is TGTGCTAGCAGCTTAGGGGAGCAGGTCTACAATGAGCAGTTCTTC. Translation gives CASSLGEQVYNEQFF.

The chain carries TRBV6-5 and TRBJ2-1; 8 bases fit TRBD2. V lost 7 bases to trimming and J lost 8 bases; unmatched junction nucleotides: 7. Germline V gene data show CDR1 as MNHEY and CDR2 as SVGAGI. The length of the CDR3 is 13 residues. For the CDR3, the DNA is TGTGCCAGCAATAGCGGGAAGTTCGATGAGCAGTTCTTC. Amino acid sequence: CASNSGKFDEQFF.

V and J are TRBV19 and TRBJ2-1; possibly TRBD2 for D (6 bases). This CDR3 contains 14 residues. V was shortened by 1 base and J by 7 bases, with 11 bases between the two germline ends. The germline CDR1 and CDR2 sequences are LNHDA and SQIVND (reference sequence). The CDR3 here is CASSIAGTRNEQFF. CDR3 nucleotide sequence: TGTGCCAGTAGTATAGCTGGGACTCGAAATGAGCAGTTCTTC.

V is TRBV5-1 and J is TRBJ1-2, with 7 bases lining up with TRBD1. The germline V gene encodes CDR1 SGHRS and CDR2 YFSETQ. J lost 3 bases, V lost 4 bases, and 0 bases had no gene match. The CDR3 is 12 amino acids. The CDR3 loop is CASSQGDYGYTF. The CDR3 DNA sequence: TGCGCCAGCAGCCAGGGGGACTATGGCTACACCTTC.

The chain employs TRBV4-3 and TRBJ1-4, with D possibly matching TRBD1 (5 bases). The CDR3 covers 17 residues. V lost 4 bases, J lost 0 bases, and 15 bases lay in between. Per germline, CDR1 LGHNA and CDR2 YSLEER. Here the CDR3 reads CASSPEGAPSTNEKLFF. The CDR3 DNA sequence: TGCGCCAGCAGCCCCGAAGGGGCCCCCTCAACTAATGAAAAACTGTTTTTT.

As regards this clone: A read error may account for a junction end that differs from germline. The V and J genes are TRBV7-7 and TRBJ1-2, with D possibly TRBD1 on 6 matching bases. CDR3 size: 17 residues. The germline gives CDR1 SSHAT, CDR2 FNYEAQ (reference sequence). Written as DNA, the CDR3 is TGTGCTAGCAGCTTCGCGGTAAGGGAGGGGGTTAACTATGGCTACACCTTC. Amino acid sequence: CASSFAVREGVNYGYTF.

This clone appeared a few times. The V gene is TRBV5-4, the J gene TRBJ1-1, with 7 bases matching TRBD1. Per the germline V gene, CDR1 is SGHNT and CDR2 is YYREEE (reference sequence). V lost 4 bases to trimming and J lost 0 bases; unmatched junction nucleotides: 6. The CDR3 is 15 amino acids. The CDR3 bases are TGTGCCAGCAGCGCCCGACAGGGAATGAACACTGAAGCTTTCTTT. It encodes CASSARQGMNTEAFF. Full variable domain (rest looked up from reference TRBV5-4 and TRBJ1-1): ETGVTQSPTHLIKTRGQQVTLRCSSQSGHNTVSWYQQALGQGPQFIFQYYREEENGRGNFPPRFSGLQFPNYSSELNVNALELDDSALYLCASSARQGMNTEAFFGQGTRLTVV.

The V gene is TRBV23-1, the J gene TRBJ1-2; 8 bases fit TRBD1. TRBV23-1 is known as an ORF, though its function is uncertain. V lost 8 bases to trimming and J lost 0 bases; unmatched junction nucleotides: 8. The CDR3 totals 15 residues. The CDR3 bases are TGCGCCAGCCAGACAGGGGAAGGAGCTAACTATGGCTACACCTTC. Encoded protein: CASQTGEGANYGYTF.

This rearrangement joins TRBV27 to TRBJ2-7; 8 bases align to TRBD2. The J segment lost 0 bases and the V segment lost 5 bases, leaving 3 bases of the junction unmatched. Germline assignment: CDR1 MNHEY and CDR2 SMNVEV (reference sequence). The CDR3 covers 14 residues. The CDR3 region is CASSVAGSSYEQYF. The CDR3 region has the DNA TGTGCCAGCAGTGTAGCGGGAAGCTCCTACGAGCAGTACTTC.

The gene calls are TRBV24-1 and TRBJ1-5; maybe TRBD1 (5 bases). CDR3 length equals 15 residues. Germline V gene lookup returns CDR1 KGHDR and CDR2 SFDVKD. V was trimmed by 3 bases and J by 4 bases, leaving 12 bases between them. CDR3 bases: TGTGCCACCAGTGATAGTGACAGCAGAAATCAGCCCCAGCATTTT. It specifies CATSDSDSRNQPQHF.

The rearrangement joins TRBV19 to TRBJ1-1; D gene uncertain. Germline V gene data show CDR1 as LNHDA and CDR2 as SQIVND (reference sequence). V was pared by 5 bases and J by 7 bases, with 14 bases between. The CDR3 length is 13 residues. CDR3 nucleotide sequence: TGTGCCAGTAGTCGGCAGGTGCAAAATGAAGCTTTCTTT. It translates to CASSRQVQNEAFF.

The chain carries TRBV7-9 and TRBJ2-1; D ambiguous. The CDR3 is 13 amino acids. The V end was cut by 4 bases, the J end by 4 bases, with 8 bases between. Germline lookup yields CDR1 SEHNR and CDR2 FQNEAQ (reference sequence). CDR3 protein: CASSSSQYNEQFF. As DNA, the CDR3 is TGTGCCAGCAGCTCGAGTCAATACAATGAGCAGTTCTTC.

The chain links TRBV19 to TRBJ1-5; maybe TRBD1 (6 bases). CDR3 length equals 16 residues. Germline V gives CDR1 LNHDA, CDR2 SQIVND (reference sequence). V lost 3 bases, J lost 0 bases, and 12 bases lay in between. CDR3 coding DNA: TGTGCCAGTAGTATGGGACAAATTTATAGCAATCAGCCCCAGCATTTT. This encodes CASSMGQIYSNQPQHF.

CDR3 bases: TGTGCCAGCAGGGGACTAGCGGGAGTTTTAAACAATGAGCAGTTCTTC. It translates to CASRGLAGVLNNEQFF. V is TRBV2 and J is TRBJ2-1; 14 nucleotides match TRBD2. The CDR3 runs to 16 residues. The J segment lost 5 bases and the V segment lost 6 bases, leaving 6 bases of the junction unmatched. Per germline, CDR1 SNHLY and CDR2 FYNNEI. The full variable domain, completed using reference TRBV2 and TRBJ2-1, is EPEVTQTPSHQVTQMGQEVILRCVPISNHLYFYWYRQILGQKVEFLVSFYNNEISEKSEIFDDQFSVERPDGSNFTLKIRSTKLEDSAMYFCASRGLAGVLNNEQFFGPGTRLTVL.